This T cell receptor beta chain was sequenced for a study of identical twins. Broader study findings: Insertions were fewer in abundant cord blood beta clonotypes, whereas memory repertoires showed none of this pattern. The analysis was cross-sectional rather than longitudinal within donors.

A universal primer binding site was introduced by template switching. The final cDNA contained unique molecular identifiers. MiXCR, run by TCRdb on the 5' RACE reads, gives a single entry per CDR3 protein. The sample has hundreds of thousands of distinct CDR3 sequences, 18% seen once; the top ten hold around 13%. V was clipped by 3 bases and J by 5 bases; unmatched bases: 9. Germline CDR1 is SGHAT and CDR2 is FQNNGV. The length of the CDR3 is 16 residues. This clonotype was picked up a small number of times. The antigen remains unidentified. This sample also appeared in a second study, on T cells expressing NK-cell markers.

Input material: PBMCs. The receptor was isolated from a woman between 18 and 30 years old in good health. V and J are TRBV11-2 and TRBJ1-1, with 10 bases fitting TRBD1. CDR3 nucleotides: TGTGCCAGCAGCTTTGACCGGGACAGGGGAAGGACTGAAGCTTTCTTT. Encoded protein: CASSFDRDRGRTEAFF.